The entry below gives a single T cell receptor beta chain sequence along with its context. As yet, its antigen is unknown. V gave up 4 bases and J gave up 3 bases, with 15 bases separating them. The CDR3 spans 15 residues. From germline, CDR1 is LGHNA and CDR2 YSLEER. Isolated RNA was reverse transcribed into cDNA used as the sequencing template. Data came from immunoSEQ multiplex PCR; TCRdb stores just in-frame clones and leaves some out. The sample contains roughly 92,000 clones, more than 65% of which appear only once. The entry originates in a study of CD8+ T cells in alopecia areata. At the level of the study: Treatment of the treated patients consisted of oral tofacitinib, 5 to 10 mg twice daily.

Treatment meaning: oral pan-JAK inhibitor, 5-10 mg twice daily. Punch biopsies of lesional scalp, plus peripheral blood, were taken from alopecia areata patients. Sorting of PBMCs yielded the CD4+ and CD8+ T cells. Study-level results: Scalp clonality dropped significantly under tofacitinib, as did expanded CD8+ top-100 clones.

The chain couples TRBV4-3 to TRBJ1-1; D might be TRBD1 (5 bases). This specimen was CD8+ T cells sorted from blood, taken at week 44, from a patient treated with tofacitinib. The receptor's source is a human donor with alopecia areata. DNA for the CDR3: TGCGCCAGCAGCCCGGGGGTCGAGCCTGACACTGAAGCTTTCTTT. Translated, it gives CASSPGVEPDTEAFF.